The T cell receptor (beta chain) under discussion was sequenced for a study of shared clonotypes between healthy human individuals. The table came from immunoSEQ multiplex PCR; TCRdb's copy has only in-frame clones and leaves some out. The sample carries millions of clones, roughly 91% recorded once. This clone showed up just a few times. Germline CDR1 SGDLS, CDR2 YYNGEE. Trimming shortened V by 0 bases and J by 5 bases, and 11 bases separated the two germline ends. The CDR3 is 14 amino acids. CD8 cells classed as naive were CD45RO-negative and positively selected for CCR7, excluding terminally differentiated effector memory CD45RA+ cells.

Source material: naive CD8+ T cells from PBMCs. This clonotype originated in a man between 18 and 35 years old in good health. Some clones in this sample may be carry-over from other donors' samples. The chain is built from TRBV9 and TRBJ1-2, with a possible D match to TRBD1 (5 bases). The CDR3 spells CASSVAGSGYGYTF. The DNA of the CDR3 is TGTGCCAGCAGCGTAGCAGGGTCAGGATATGGCTACACCTTC.